This entry lists 26 T cell receptor beta chains sequenced from one sample in a study of T cell responses to AZD1222 COVID-19 vaccine. Generated by immunoSEQ multiplex PCR, the TCRdb table keeps only in-frame clones and is missing some. This sample yields some 160,000 clones, of which around 92% are seen a single time; roughly 1% belongs to the top ten. This specimen was peripheral blood, taken on day 0 of AZD1222 vaccination. The receptor source for this set is an adult in good health.

This rearrangement joins TRBV9 to TRBJ2-7; no clear D gene. The CDR3 totals 13 residues. V lost 3 bases to trimming and J lost 0 bases, with 7 bases between them. Germline V CDR1 and CDR2: SGDLS, YYNGEE. Here the CDR3 DNA reads TGTGCCAGCAGCGCCCCGCACTCCTACGAGCAGTACTTC. Translating it yields CASSAPHSYEQYF. The full variable domain, completed using reference TRBV9 and TRBJ2-7, is DSGVTQTPKHLITATGQRVTLRCSPRSGDLSVYWYQQSLDQGLQFLIQYYNGEERAKGNILERFSAQQFPDLHSELNLSSLELGDSALYFCASSAPHSYEQYFGPGTRLTVT.

The V call is TRBV28, the J call TRBJ1-2; D unresolved. The CDR3 extends over 14 amino acids. Trimming took off 5 bases at V and 0 bases at J, with 10 bases between the two ends. CDR1 MDHEN and CDR2 SYDVKM come from the germline V gene. CDR3 nucleotides: TGTGCCAGCAGTCCAGCGATTTCTAACTATGGCTACACCTTC. It encodes CASSPAISNYGYTF.

The chain joins TRBV7-9 to TRBJ2-7, with D unclear. Germline CDR1 and CDR2: SEHNR and FQNEAQ (reference sequence). Trimming took 5 bases from V and 2 from J, leaving 7 bases between them. The CDR3 is made up of 12 amino acids. CDR3 residues: CASSPGPYEQYF. For the CDR3, the DNA is TGTGCCAGCAGCCCCGGTCCCTACGAGCAGTACTTC.

The rearrangement links TRBV5-1 to TRBJ1-6; 9 bases are a match to TRBD1. Germline CDR1 is SGHRS and CDR2 is YFSETQ. Unmatched junction bases numbered 6, after V lost 4 bases and J lost 7 bases. This CDR3 comprises 15 residues. The CDR3 region is CASSPGQGTNSPLHF. The DNA of the CDR3 is TGCGCCAGCAGCCCGGGACAGGGAACCAATTCACCCCTCCACTTT.

The gene calls are TRBV9 and TRBJ1-6; D remains unclear. The germline gives CDR1 SGDLS, CDR2 YYNGEE. This CDR3 is 15 amino acids long. Trimming left V 0 bases short and J 12 bases short, with 16 bases between. The CDR3, as DNA: TGTGCCAGCAGCGTAGAATCAGGCCCGACCCGACCCCTCCACTTT. Encoded protein: CASSVESGPTRPLHF.

The CDR3 nucleotides read TGTGCCAGCAGCCAAGGACAGACTAATGAAAAACTGTTTTTT. This gives the protein CASSQGQTNEKLFF. The rearrangement joins TRBV3-1 (or the pseudogene TRBV3-2) to TRBJ1-4, with a possible D match to TRBD1 (5 bases). The V and J ends lost 1 base and 2 bases respectively, with 5 bases between them. This CDR3 comprises 14 residues. Looked up from germline, CDR1 is LGHDT and CDR2 is YNNKEL (reference sequence).

The chain couples TRBV2 to TRBJ2-2; no definite D call. V was clipped by 0 bases and J by 2 bases, with 16 bases between them. In germline, CDR1 is SNHLY, CDR2 FYNNEI. This CDR3 is built from 18 residues. CDR3 DNA: TGTGCCAGCAGTGAAGCGCTTCTAGGGTATGACAACACCGGGGAGCTGTTTTTT. This gives the protein CASSEALLGYDNTGELFF.

The V call is TRBV5-6, the J call TRBJ1-3; D gene unclear. The ends were cut back, 3 bases at V and 0 bases at J, with 22 bases in the middle. CDR1 is SGHDT and CDR2 is YYEEEE in the germline V gene. The length of the CDR3 is 19 residues. CDR3 in DNA: TGTGCCAGCAGCTCCATCGCGTTGGCGGACGACTTCTCTGGAAACACCATATATTTT. Protein: CASSSIALADDFSGNTIYF.

V and J are TRBV27 and TRBJ2-7; D is unresolved. The CDR3 loop spans 15 amino acids. The V and J ends lost 4 bases and 5 bases respectively, with 18 bases between them. CDR1 is MNHEY and CDR2 is SMNVEV in the germline V gene (reference sequence). The CDR3 spells CASSSSLALPHEQYF. The DNA for the CDR3 is TGTGCCAGCAGTTCGAGTTTGGCGCTCCCCCACGAGCAGTACTTC.

The chain links TRBV19 to TRBJ1-1; D is unresolved. The CDR3 sequence is 14 residues long. From germline, CDR1 is LNHDA and CDR2 SQIVND (reference sequence). V was clipped by 4 bases and J by 6 bases, with 15 bases between them. DNA for the CDR3: TGTGCCAGTAGTAGGGCCGGAGGCGGTTCTGAAGCTTTCTTT. It translates to CASSRAGGGSEAFF.

The chain uses TRBV18 and TRBJ2-7; D may be TRBD1 (6 bases). The germline CDR1 and CDR2 sequences are KGHSH and LQKENI. V was clipped by 2 bases and J by 2 bases, with 10 bases between them. This CDR3 region has 14 residues. In DNA, the CDR3 is TGTGCCAGCTCACCAGACAGGCAAACCTACGAGCAGTACTTC. Protein: CASSPDRQTYEQYF. Together with reference TRBV18 and TRBJ2-7, the CDR3 gives the full variable domain: NAGVMQNPRHLVRRRGQEARLRCSPMKGHSHVYWYRQLPEEGLKFMVYLQKENIIDESGMPKERFSAEFPKEGPSILRIQQVVRGDSAAYFCASSPDRQTYEQYFGPGTRLTVT.

The chain is built from TRBV7-9 and TRBJ2-1; D is possibly TRBD1 (7 bases). CDR1 and CDR2 from the germline V gene are SEHNR and FQNEAQ (reference sequence). Trimming removed 4 bases at V and 8 bases at J, with 15 bases between. The CDR3 has 14 amino acids. The CDR3 DNA is TGTGCCAGCAGCTCCATGGAGGGGGCAGATGAGCAGTTCTTC. Its protein is CASSSMEGADEQFF.

The V and J genes are TRBV4-1 and TRBJ1-1, with 8 bases matching TRBD1. The CDR3 extends over 16 amino acids. V gave up 6 bases and J gave up 1 base; unmatched junction bases: 10. Germline-derived CDR1 and CDR2 are MGHRA and YSYEKL. DNA for the CDR3: TGCGCCAGCAGGCCTACCGGACAGGGATCGAACACTGAAGCTTTCTTT. Its translation is CASRPTGQGSNTEAFF.

The chain couples TRBV18 to TRBJ1-1; D unresolved. The CDR3 has 17 amino acids. Germline values: CDR1 KGHSH, CDR2 LQKENI. V was trimmed by 3 bases and J by 1 base, leaving 18 bases between them. CDR3 loop: CASSPGVRVGRNTEAFF. In DNA, the CDR3 is TGTGCCAGCTCACCCGGCGTTAGGGTAGGGAGGAACACTGAAGCTTTCTTT.

This rearrangement joins TRBV28 to TRBJ1-5; D uncertain. CDR1 and CDR2 (germline): MDHEN, SYDVKM. The CDR3 runs to 13 residues. Trimming took 11 bases from V and 1 from J, leaving 12 bases between them. Here the CDR3 DNA reads TGTGCCGGGAAGGGTAGGAGCAATCAGCCCCAGCATTTT. Its protein is CAGKGRSNQPQHF.

This clone was seen a few times. V usage is TRBV5-1 and J usage is TRBJ1-4; TRBD1 matches 7 bases. Trimming removed 2 bases from V and 7 bases from J; junction bases left unmatched: 11. CDR1 is SGHRS and CDR2 is YFSETQ in the germline V gene. CDR3 length: 16 residues. The CDR3 DNA is TGCGCCAGCAGCTTTTCTTACAGGGGACCGGCTGAAAAACTGTTTTTT. Residues: CASSFSYRGPAEKLFF.

This clone was found once. CDR3 amino acids: CASGLTQGQINYGYTF. The DNA for the CDR3 is TGTGCTAGTGGTTTGACCCAGGGACAAATTAACTATGGCTACACCTTC. The chain recombines TRBV12-5 with TRBJ1-2, with D maybe TRBD1 (6 bases). CDR3 length equals 16 residues. In germline, CDR1 is LGHNT, CDR2 FRNRAP. V was trimmed by 2 bases and J by 1 base, leaving 14 bases between them.

V gene TRBV6-1 combines with J gene TRBJ2-3; tentatively, D is TRBD1 (6 bases). V was cut by 2 bases and J by 3 bases, with 12 bases left in between. The CDR3 consists of 15 residues. Per the germline V gene, CDR1 is MNHNS and CDR2 is SASEGT. In DNA form, the CDR3 reads TGTGCCAGCAGTGAATCACAGGGCTCAACAGATACGCAGTATTTT. Translation: CASSESQGSTDTQYF.

This CDR3 is CAWSLGTSDNNEQFF. As DNA, the CDR3 is TGTGCCTGGAGCCTCGGGACTTCCGACAACAATGAGCAGTTCTTC. The chain employs TRBV30 and TRBJ2-1; D might be TRBD2 (6 bases). The CDR3 covers 15 residues. Trimming shortened V by 3 bases and J by 5 bases, and 17 bases separated the two germline ends. Germline lookup yields CDR1 GTSNPN and CDR2 SVGIG (reference sequence).

V and J are TRBV3-1 (or the pseudogene TRBV3-2) and TRBJ1-1, with 8 nucleotides matching TRBD1. The CDR3 is made up of 12 amino acids. The V gene end was trimmed by 4 bases and the J gene end by 10 bases; junction bases not matched to a gene: 5. CDR1 and CDR2 (germline): LGHDT, YNNKEL (reference sequence). The CDR3, as DNA: TGTGCCAGCAGCCTCCCACAGGGGGGAGCTTTCTTT. It codes for CASSLPQGGAFF.

The rearrangement uses TRBV9 and TRBJ1-1, with D uncertain. V lost 4 bases and J 4 bases, leaving 14 bases between the germline ends. This CDR3 has 14 residues. Germline loops: CDR1 SGDLS, CDR2 YYNGEE. The CDR3 nucleotides read TGTGCCAGCAGCCCCCCTGAGGGAGGCACTGAAGCTTTCTTT. Its translation: CASSPPEGGTEAFF. Using reference TRBV9 and TRBJ1-1 for the parts outside the CDR3, the full variable domain is DSGVTQTPKHLITATGQRVTLRCSPRSGDLSVYWYQQSLDQGLQFLIQYYNGEERAKGNILERFSAQQFPDLHSELNLSSLELGDSALYFCASSPPEGGTEAFFGQGTRLTVV.

The V gene is TRBV11-2, the J gene TRBJ1-2; D ambiguous. Trimming took off 8 bases at V and 8 bases at J, with 12 bases between the two ends. The CDR3 is made up of 11 amino acids. Germline CDR1 SGHAT, CDR2 FQNNGV. CDR3 protein: CASGGLRGYTF. The CDR3 coding sequence is TGTGCCAGCGGAGGATTGCGGGGCTACACCTTC.

This chain joins TRBV27 and TRBJ2-3; 8 nucleotides line up with TRBD1. CDR1 is MNHEY, CDR2 SMNVEV, per germline (reference sequence). The CDR3 contains 13 residues. V shed 7 bases and J 5 bases; nucleotides not matched to a gene: 5. The CDR3 sequence: CASKGQARDTQYF. The CDR3, as DNA: TGTGCCAGCAAGGGACAGGCTAGAGATACGCAGTATTTT.

V is TRBV9 and J is TRBJ2-1; D tentatively fits TRBD1 or TRBD2 (5 bases each). The CDR3 sequence is 16 residues long. CDR1 is SGDLS, CDR2 YYNGEE, per germline. Trimming removed 0 bases from V and 2 bases from J, with 12 bases in between. CDR3: CASSVALGVAYNEQFF. The CDR3 region has the DNA TGTGCCAGCAGCGTAGCTCTGGGGGTGGCCTACAATGAGCAGTTCTTC.

The chain recombines TRBV15 with TRBJ1-5; 8 bases are a match to TRBD1. The V and J ends lost 4 bases and 6 bases, in that order; junction bases with no gene match: 8. Germline V gene data show CDR1 as LNHNV and CDR2 as YYDKDF (reference sequence). This CDR3 is 15 amino acids long. Here the CDR3 DNA reads TGTGCCACCAGCAAAAGAGGACAGGGAACTCAGCCCCAGCATTTT. Amino acids: CATSKRGQGTQPQHF.

A few counts support this clone. The genes are TRBV7-2 and TRBJ1-3; D uncertain. This CDR3 has 17 amino acids. Germline CDR1 and CDR2: SGHTA and FQGNSA. Trimming took off 4 bases at V and 0 bases at J, with 16 bases between the two ends. CDR3 sequence: CASSSQDGRSSGNTIYF. The DNA of the CDR3 is TGTGCCAGCAGCTCCCAGGACGGCCGGAGCTCTGGAAACACCATATATTTT.